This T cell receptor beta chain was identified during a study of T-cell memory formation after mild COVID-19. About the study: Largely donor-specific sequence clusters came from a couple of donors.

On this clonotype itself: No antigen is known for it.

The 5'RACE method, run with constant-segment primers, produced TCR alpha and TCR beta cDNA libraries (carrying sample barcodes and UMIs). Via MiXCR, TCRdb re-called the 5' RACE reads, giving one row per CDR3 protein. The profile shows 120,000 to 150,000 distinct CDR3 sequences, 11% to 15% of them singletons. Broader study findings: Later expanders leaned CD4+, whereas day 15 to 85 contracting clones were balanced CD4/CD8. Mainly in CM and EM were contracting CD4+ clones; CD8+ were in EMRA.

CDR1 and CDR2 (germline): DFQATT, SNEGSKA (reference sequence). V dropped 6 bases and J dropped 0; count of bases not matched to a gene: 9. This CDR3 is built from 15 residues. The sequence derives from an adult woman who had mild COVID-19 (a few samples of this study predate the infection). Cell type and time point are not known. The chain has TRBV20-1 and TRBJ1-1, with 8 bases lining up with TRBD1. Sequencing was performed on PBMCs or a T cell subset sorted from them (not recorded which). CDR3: CSAKGQGILNTEAFF. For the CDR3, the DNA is TGCAGTGCCAAAGGACAGGGCATCTTGAACACTGAAGCTTTCTTT.